This TCR beta chain emerged from a study of early T cells in non-severe SARS-CoV-2 infection. Across the study: Bulk RNA taken from unsorted whole blood was sequenced, leaving chains unpaired. Study conclusions and caveats: Anti-spike CD8 responses were favored by VDJdb matching, which missed private and CD4 specificities.

There are 15 residues in the CDR3. Germline loops: CDR1 SQVTM, CDR2 ANQGSEA. V dropped 1 base and J dropped 0 bases, with 10 bases sitting between them. There are many counts of this clonotype. Its antigen is undetermined. TCRdb ran MiXCR on the 5' RACE reads and lists one entry per CDR3 protein. The sample gives some 71,000 distinct CDR3 sequences, 9% to 10% of which show up once; around 15% is in the top ten. The sequencing used whole blood, collected at baseline. This chain connects TRBV29-1 to TRBJ2-1; D gene uncertain. This clonotype was obtained from an adult who was a healthcare worker with PCR-confirmed SARS-CoV-2 infection or an uninfected control (not recorded which). The CDR3 region has the DNA TGCAGCGTTGAAGGAGGACCGAGCTCCTACAATGAGCAGTTCTTC. Protein product: CSVEGGPSSYNEQFF.